Listed below are T cell receptor beta chains from one sample, sequenced in a study of shared T cell receptors in the human thymus. The protocol was immunoSEQ multiplex PCR, while the TCRdb copy is restricted to in-frame clones and leaves out a portion. The sample includes some 660,000 clones, around 87% seen only once; the top ten take 0.0094%. The sample was also reused in another study, on human thymus T cells.

Specimen: thymocytes. The receptors come from a boy younger than two with a congenital heart defect. Each CDR3 is given with its conserved first and last residue. A D gene is named only where the DNA matches it firmly. Not all rows give a size; the values are once, few, many and, for expanded clones, a class.

J gene	clone size	V gene	D gene	CDR3 protein	CDR3 DNA
TRBJ2-4	once	TRBV11-2	TRBD1	CASSSTYGDRGEDTVEYF	TGTGCCAGCAGCTCCACTTACGGGGACAGGGGGGAGGATACTGTGGAGTACTTC
TRBJ2-7	.	TRBV6-1	.	CASSHTYEQYF	TGTGCCAGCAGTCACACCTACGAGCAGTACTTC
TRBJ2-5	.	TRBV28	TRBD1	CASSITGEETQYF	TGTGCCAGCAGTATTACAGGGGAAGAGACCCAGTACTTC
TRBJ1-2	.	TRBV30	TRBD1	CAWSAQGAHNYGYTF	TGTGCCTGGAGTGCCCAGGGGGCCCATAACTATGGCTACACCTTC
TRBJ2-7	.	TRBV7-2	TRBD2	CASSSTATLAGGTPYEQYF	TGTGCCAGCAGCTCGACCGCTACTTTAGCGGGAGGGACCCCCTACGAGCAGTACTTC
TRBJ2-2	.	TRBV6-1	.	CASSPGNTGELFF	TGTGCCAGCAGCCCAGGGAACACCGGGGAGCTGTTTTTT
TRBJ2-1	.	TRBV21-1	.	CASSKDGAGGSSYNEQFF	TGTGCCAGCAGCAAAGACGGGGCAGGGGGCAGCTCCTACAATGAGCAGTTCTTC
TRBJ2-7	once	TRBV2	.	CASRGNSEQYF	TGTGCCAGCAGGGGCAATAGCGAGCAGTACTTC
TRBJ2-7	.	TRBV15	TRBD1	CATSRQSGTGHLHEQYF	TGTGCCACCAGCAGACAGTCCGGGACAGGGCATCTCCACGAGCAGTACTTC
TRBJ1-2	.	TRBV5-1	TRBD1	CASSLRGQAHYGYTF	TGCGCCAGCAGCCTCCGGGGACAGGCCCACTATGGCTACACCTTC